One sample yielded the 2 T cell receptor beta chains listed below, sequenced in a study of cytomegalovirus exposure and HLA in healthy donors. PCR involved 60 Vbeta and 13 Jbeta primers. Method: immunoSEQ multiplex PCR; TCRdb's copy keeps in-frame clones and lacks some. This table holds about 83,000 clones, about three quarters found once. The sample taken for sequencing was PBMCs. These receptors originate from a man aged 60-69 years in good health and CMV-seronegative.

The DNA of the CDR3 is TGTGCTAGTGGATCGTTGGGACAGGCTGGGAGCGAGCAGTACTTC. Translated: CASGSLGQAGSEQYF. V is TRBV12-5 and J is TRBJ2-7; 8 positions agree with TRBD1. After removal of 6 bases from V and 6 bases from J, the junction contained 13 bases not matched to a gene. In germline, CDR1 is LGHNT, CDR2 FRNRAP. This CDR3 spans 15 amino acids.

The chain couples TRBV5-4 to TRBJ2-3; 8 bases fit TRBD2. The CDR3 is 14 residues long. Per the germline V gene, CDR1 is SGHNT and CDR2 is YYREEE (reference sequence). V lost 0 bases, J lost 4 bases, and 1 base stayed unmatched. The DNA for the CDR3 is TGTGCCAGCAGCTTGGGGCGGGAGGCAGATACGCAGTATTTT. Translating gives CASSLGREADTQYF.